This T cell receptor (beta chain) was identified during a study of molecular identifiers for immune sequencing clone quantification. Study-level background: Split five ways in replicates, RNA from approximately 20,000 or 100,000 naive CD8 cells had four portions sequenced.

One entry per CDR3 protein results from TCRdb running MiXCR on the PCR reads. Of about 67,000 distinct CDR3 sequences listed, 15% to 20% were seen once; the top ten hold approximately 1.5%. Comment on this clonotype: This may be a read error, as it is one base from a much larger clone.

The authors gated naive CD8 T cells as CD8+CD4-CCR7+CD45RA+ for sorting. The sequence derives from a human donor in good health. Some libraries in this study had Jurkat cell RNA spiked in. The material sequenced was naive CD8+ T cells from blood, with Jurkat cell RNA spiked in. Documented subset: FACS-sorted CD8+CD4-CCR7+CD45RA+ naive T cells.

The DNA for the CDR3 is TGTGCCGGCAGCTCCGGGACTAGCCCCTACGAGCAGTACTTC. Encoded protein: CAGSSGTSPYEQYF. The rearrangement links TRBV7-3 to TRBJ2-7; TRBD2 matches 9 bases. The CDR3 covers 14 residues. CDR1 is SGHTA, CDR2 FQGTGA, per germline.